The present entry profiles one T cell receptor beta chain with its context. This sample is part of a study of blood T cell repertoires in COVID-19. The overall study: The analysed material was cDNA or gDNA that came from T cells, B-cell-depleted T cells, or PBMCs.

There are 14 residues in the CDR3. The germline V and J ends were trimmed by 3 bases and 1 base, with 10 bases remaining between them. The V gene's germline CDR1 is LNHDA and CDR2 SQIVND (reference sequence). The study recruited people aged 18 to 89 years across roughly 23 US areas. Allocation to cohorts depended on clinical history reported by the participants. Repertoires were generated with immunoSEQ multiplex PCR, while TCRdb's copy carries only in-frame clones and drops some. The table lists a few hundred thousand clones, 75% to 90% of them singletons. The source is a woman between 18 and 30 years old in a cohort exposed to, infected with or recovered from COVID-19 (not recorded which). Sequenced sample: PBMCs or T cells enriched from blood (not recorded which). The V gene is TRBV19, the J gene TRBJ2-7; weak D call: TRBD1 (5 bases). The CDR3 nucleotides read TGTGCCAGTAGTATGCGACAGCCGTCCTACGAGCAGTACTTC. Translation: CASSMRQPSYEQYF.